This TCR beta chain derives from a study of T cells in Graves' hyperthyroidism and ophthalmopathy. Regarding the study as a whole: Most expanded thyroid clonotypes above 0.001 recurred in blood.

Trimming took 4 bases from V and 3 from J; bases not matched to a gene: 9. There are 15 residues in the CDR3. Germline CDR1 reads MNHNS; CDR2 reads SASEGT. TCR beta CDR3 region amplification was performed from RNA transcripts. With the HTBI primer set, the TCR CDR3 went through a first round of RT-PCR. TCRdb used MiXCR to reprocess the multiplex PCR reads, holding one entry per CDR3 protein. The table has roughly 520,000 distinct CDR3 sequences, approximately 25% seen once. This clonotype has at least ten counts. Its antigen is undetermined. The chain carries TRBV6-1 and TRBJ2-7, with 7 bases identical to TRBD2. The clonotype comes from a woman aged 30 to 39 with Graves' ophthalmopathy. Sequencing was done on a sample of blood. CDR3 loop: CASSADGGEGYEQYF. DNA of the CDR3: TGTGCCAGCAGTGCCGACGGCGGGGAGGGCTACGAGCAGTACTTC.